These 4 T cell receptor beta chains originate from one sample sequenced in a study of shared T cell receptors in the human thymus. This table comes from immunoSEQ multiplex PCR, and its TCRdb copy is limited to in-frame clones, with some not included. The sample includes about 380,000 clones, approximately 95% of them seen just once. Material: thymocytes. Receptors originate from a human donor.

This chain joins TRBV5-4 and TRBJ2-1, with 9 bases matching TRBD2. V was pared by 2 bases and J by 8 bases, with 5 bases of the junction left unmatched. This CDR3 is 14 amino acids long. Germline V gene data show CDR1 as SGHNT and CDR2 as YYREEE (reference sequence). The CDR3 here is CASSFNGGGDEQFF. The CDR3 DNA is TGTGCCAGCAGCTTCAACGGCGGGGGGGATGAGCAGTTCTTC.

This clone was observed a single time. The V gene is TRBV28, the J gene TRBJ2-5, with no clear D. CDR1 is MDHEN and CDR2 is SYDVKM in the germline V gene. The V end was cut by 2 bases, the J end by 2 bases, with 18 bases between. The CDR3 spans 17 residues. The DNA for the CDR3 is TGTGCCAGCAGTTTAGGTAGACTGGACCTGATTCAAGAGACCCAGTACTTC. Translation gives CASSLGRLDLIQETQYF.

The chain carries TRBV25-1 and TRBJ1-2, with TRBD1 as a possible D gene (6 bases). The CDR3 is 14 amino acids. V lost 4 bases to trimming and J lost 0 bases, with 9 bases between them. CDR1 MGHDK and CDR2 SYGVNS come from the germline V gene. The CDR3 region is CASSGPGANYGYTF. CDR3 DNA: TGTGCCAGCAGTGGCCCAGGGGCTAACTATGGCTACACCTTC.

This chain uses TRBV28 with TRBJ2-1; tentative D call: TRBD2 (5 bases). The CDR3 is 17 amino acids. Germline-derived CDR1 and CDR2 are MDHEN and SYDVKM. The V gene lost 4 bases and the J gene lost 8 bases, with 24 bases spanning the gap. The CDR3 nucleotides read TGTGCCAGCAGTTCCCCCCGACTCGGGGATCAGAGGGATGAGCAGTTCTTC. Amino acids: CASSSPRLGDQRDEQFF.